This T cell receptor beta chain stems from a study of cytomegalovirus exposure and HLA in healthy donors. Study conclusions and caveats: Some V segments could not be told apart, so they were left out, TRBV6-2 and TRBV6-3 among them. Roughly uniform depth of sequencing across donors was assumed in presence/absence analyses. Earlier analysis found most TCR beta V segments productive about 87% or about 30% of the time.

As regards this clone: Its antigen is undetermined.

A multiplex PCR was run with 60 Vbeta primers and 13 Jbeta primers. Assay used: immunoSEQ multiplex PCR; TCRdb lists only in-frame clones, some missing. Here the sample spans approximately 190,000 clones, about 80% being singletons. The CDR3 sequence is 17 residues long. V dropped 4 bases and J dropped 5 bases, with 21 bases sitting between them. CDR1 is SGHNT and CDR2 is YENEEA in the germline V gene. Nominally healthy donors provided the samples, though records likely missed some immune exposures. The origin of this receptor is a woman aged 25 to 39 in good health and CMV-seropositive. The chain combines TRBV11-3 with TRBJ2-1; a possible D gene is TRBD2 (5 bases). The material sequenced was PBMCs. DNA of the CDR3: TGTGCCAGCAGCTGGACCGCTCCCGGGGTCCGGGACAATGAGCAGTTCTTC. Its translation is CASSWTAPGVRDNEQFF.